This is a list of T cell receptor beta chains from one sample in a study of blood T cell repertoires in COVID-19. Sequencing used immunoSEQ multiplex PCR; TCRdb keeps in-frame clones, though not all of them. The repertoire has some 90,000 clones, about 88% of them found once; the top ten carry 18%. Sequenced input: peripheral blood. These TCRs come from a woman at least 80 years old with acute or convalescent COVID-19. Each CDR3 is given with its conserved first and last residue.

len	v_gene	CDR3aa
14	TRBV5-8	CASSRGQANQPQHF
14	TRBV4-1	CASSHITGDQPQHF
13	TRBV10-3	CALSGGLYNEQFF
14	TRBV3-1/TRBV3-2	CASSQGSLVGEQFF
12	TRBV5-6	CASSLLGGTLHF
12	TRBV6-5	CASRSNNQPQHF
17	TRBV4-1	CASSGRGQSTWDYGYTF
14	TRBV5-4	CASSLGGRTSPLHF
19	TRBV7-8	CASSLAPLRGGRTTGELFF
13	TRBV29-1	CSVSGHPNEKLFF
15	TRBV4-1	CASRQGDGWYTEAFF
16	TRBV6-1	CASSEMVGQGYSPLHF
14	TRBV4-1	CASSLAGGSYEQYF
14	TRBV5-5	CASSTLTGSYEQYF
16	TRBV28	CASSFRAGGTNEKLFF
15	TRBV5-5	CASSLIQGAVTEAFF
13	TRBV18	CASSSDRNTEAFF
17	TRBV7-3	CASVLSRLTHRRGEAFF
16	TRBV3-1/TRBV3-2	CASSPQGTATNEKLFF
16	TRBV9	CASSVHVTGGDEKLFF
13	TRBV19	CASSIARYTEAFF
14	TRBV24-1	CATSDPDTSYEQYF
15	TRBV5-1	CASSLEPGSTGELFF
14	TRBV6-5	CASRGQGAGTEAFF
13	TRBV29-1	CSVGQDRLGEQYF
16	TRBV5-1	CASSHGRRDSNEKLFF
14	TRBV9	CASSPPGQGYGYTF
15	TRBV5-1	CASSLGGIATGELFF
15	TRBV5-4	CASSLTRTNTGELFF
15	TRBV9	CASSVEVGGGYEQFF
13	TRBV2	CASSVLVGETQYF
16	TRBV6-1	CASSEEIGVSYNEQFF